These T cell receptor beta chains were read from a single sample in a study of blood T cell repertoires in COVID-19. Sequenced by immunoSEQ multiplex PCR; TCRdb stores in-frame clones only, minus some. The sample holds about 74,000 clones, 84% seen once. Input material: peripheral blood. The source of these receptors is a man between 65 and 80 years old with acute or convalescent COVID-19. Each CDR3 is given without its conserved first and last residue. The D gene is left open where the match is weak. Clone size is stated in some rows and not others, as once, few, many or a class when expanded.

-	TRBV28	TRBJ2-2	TRBD2	ASSLGGSGGELF
-	TRBV19	TRBJ2-5	-	ASSKGGIETQY
few	TRBV7-9	TRBJ2-7	TRBD1	ASSSDRERYEQY
-	TRBV7-9	TRBJ2-3	-	ASSSGLGTDTQY
-	TRBV6-5	TRBJ1-2	-	ASSYSGTDGYT
-	TRBV6-5	TRBJ1-1	TRBD1	ASSITGQGPEAF
-	TRBV11-3	TRBJ2-5	TRBD2	ASSSRTSGSRETQY
-	TRBV19	TRBJ2-3	-	ASSRADTQY
-	TRBV19	TRBJ2-2	-	ASRSSSAGELF
-	TRBV5-6	TRBJ2-2	TRBD1	ASSLETGVGELF